The next 8 T cell receptor beta chains were all read from a single sample in a study of T-cell reconstitution after alpha-beta-depleted transplantation in children. The library targeted TCRbeta and was prepared with unique molecular identifiers. TCRdb reprocessed the PCR reads with MiXCR, giving one entry per CDR3 protein. Of about 280,000 distinct CDR3 sequences listed, approximately 10% are singletons. This sample comprised peripheral blood, obtained 180 days after TCRalphabeta/CD19-depleted stem cell transplant. The receptors derive from a male patient between 2 and 10 years old who had a stem cell transplant for chronic granulomatous disease, so the T cells may come from the graft donor.

This chain connects TRBV5-1 to TRBJ2-7; 7 nucleotides agree with TRBD1. The CDR3 length is 15 residues. Looked up from germline, CDR1 is SGHRS and CDR2 is YFSETQ. The V and J ends lost 1 base and 1 base, in that order; junction bases with no gene match: 5. The CDR3 bases are TGCGCCAGCAGCTTGACGCCAGGGGGATCCTACGAGCAGTACTTC. This translates into CASSLTPGGSYEQYF.

This clonotype has ten or more counts. The chain combines TRBV5-5 with TRBJ1-3; D is ambiguous. This CDR3 is 13 amino acids long. V lost 5 bases to trimming and J lost 6 bases, with 12 bases between them. Germline V gives CDR1 SGHKS, CDR2 YYEKEE (reference sequence). The CDR3 DNA reads as TGTGCCAGCAGTCGCGGCGGGCAAAACACCATATATTTT. It specifies CASSRGGQNTIYF.

In its sample, this clonotype was seen once. Possible read error: a much larger clone is one base away. This CDR3 reads CASSLSPRGAKNIQHF. CDR3 DNA sequence: TGTGCCAGCAGTTTATCCCCGCGGGGTGCTAAAAACATTCAGCACTTC. The V gene is TRBV27, the J gene TRBJ2-4, with D possibly TRBD2 on 6 matching bases. The germline CDR1 and CDR2 sequences are MNHEY and SMNVEV (reference sequence). CDR3 length: 16 residues.

This clonotype has at least ten counts. The V call is TRBV20-1, the J call TRBJ1-5, with a tentative D call TRBD1 (6 bases). The V gene's germline CDR1 is DFQATT and CDR2 SNEGSKA (reference sequence). Trimming took off 3 bases at V and 0 bases at J, with 9 bases between the two ends. The CDR3 length is 14 residues. The CDR3 bases are TGCAGTGCTAGGGACAGCTTTAGCAATCAGCCCCAGCATTTT. Translating gives CSARDSFSNQPQHF.

This clonotype appeared a few times. The J gene is TRBJ1-6, the V gene TRBV27; D is ambiguous. The germline CDR1 and CDR2 sequences are MNHEY and SMNVEV (reference sequence). The CDR3 is 15 amino acids. V was clipped by 4 bases and J by 4 bases, with 11 bases between them. This CDR3 reads CASSSSPLYNSPLHF. CDR3 nucleotides: TGTGCCAGCAGTTCCTCTCCTTTATATAATTCACCCCTCCACTTT.

This clonotype was counted ten times or more. The rearrangement uses TRBV23-1 and TRBJ1-4; D is undetermined. TRBV23-1 is labeled an ORF, and its function is uncertain. The V end lost 7 bases, the J end lost 8 bases, and 20 bases lay between the germline ends. This CDR3 has 15 amino acids. As DNA, the CDR3 is TGCGCCAGCACCCCGAGGATACCTTTATGGGAAAAACTGTTTTTT. Protein product: CASTPRIPLWEKLFF.

This clonotype was observed many times. The chain has TRBV5-1 and TRBJ2-1; 7 positions match TRBD1. J gave up 6 bases and V 4 bases, and 22 bases lay outside the gene matches. The CDR3 extends over 19 amino acids. The V gene's germline CDR1 is SGHRS and CDR2 YFSETQ. This chain's CDR3 is CASSPASGQAHPLSNEQFF. The DNA of the CDR3 is TGCGCCAGCAGCCCGGCTTCCGGACAGGCTCACCCTTTAAGCAATGAGCAGTTCTTC.

This clonotype was detected many times. The CDR3 sequence: CASTDGRTYEQYF. CDR3 bases: TGTGCCAGCACCGATGGGCGGACCTACGAGCAGTACTTC. The gene calls are TRBV6-1 and TRBJ2-7; no clear D gene. CDR3 length: 13 residues. Trimming cost V 7 bases and J 2 bases, with 12 bases left between them. Germline CDR1 is MNHNS and CDR2 is SASEGT.